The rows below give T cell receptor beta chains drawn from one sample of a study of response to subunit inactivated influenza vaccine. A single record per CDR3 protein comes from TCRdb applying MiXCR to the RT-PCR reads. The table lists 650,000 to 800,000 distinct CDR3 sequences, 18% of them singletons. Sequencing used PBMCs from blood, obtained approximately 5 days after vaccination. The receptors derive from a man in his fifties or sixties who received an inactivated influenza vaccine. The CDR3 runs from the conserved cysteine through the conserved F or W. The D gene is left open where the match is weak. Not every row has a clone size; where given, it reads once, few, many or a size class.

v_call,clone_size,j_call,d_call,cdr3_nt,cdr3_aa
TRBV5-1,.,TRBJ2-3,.,TGCGCCAGCAGCGAGATACCAACTAGCACAGATACGCAGTATTTT,CASSEIPTSTDTQYF
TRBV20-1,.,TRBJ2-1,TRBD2,TGCAGTGCTGCTACTCTTGGCGGGAGCTCCTACAATGAGCAGTTCTTC,CSAATLGGSSYNEQFF
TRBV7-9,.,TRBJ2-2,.,TGTGCCAGCAGCTTAGGGGAGCTATACACCGGGGAGCTGTTTTTT,CASSLGELYTGELFF
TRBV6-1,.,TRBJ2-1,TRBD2,TGTGCCAGCACGGGACTAGGTAGTAGTGAGCAGTTCTTC,CASTGLGSSEQFF
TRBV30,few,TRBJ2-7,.,TGTGCCTGGAGTCGCGATTGGGAGCAGTACTTC,CAWSRDWEQYF
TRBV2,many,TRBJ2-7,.,TGTGCCAGCAGTGACGTTTACGAGCAGTACTTC,CASSDVYEQYF
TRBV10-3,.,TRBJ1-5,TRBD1,TGTGCCATCAGTGAGTCGCCGGGACAGGGGGGCAATCAGCCCCAGCATTTT,CAISESPGQGGNQPQHF
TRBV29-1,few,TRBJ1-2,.,TGCAGCGTTGAGAGTCGGTTGAACTATGGCTACACCTTC,CSVESRLNYGYTF
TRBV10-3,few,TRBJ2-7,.,TGTGCCATCAAGATGGGGGACGGCGAGCAGTACTTC,CAIKMGDGEQYF
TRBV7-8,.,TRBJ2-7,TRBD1,TGTGCCAGCAGCTCATACAGGGGGGACTACGAGCAGTACTTC,CASSSYRGDYEQYF
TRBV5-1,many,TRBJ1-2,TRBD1,TGCGCCAGCAGCCCCGGGACAGGGTTTGACTACACCTTC,CASSPGTGFDYTF
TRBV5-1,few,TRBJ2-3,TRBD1,TGCGCCAGCAGCTCCCAGGGGGTTGGGGATACGCAGTATTTT,CASSSQGVGDTQYF
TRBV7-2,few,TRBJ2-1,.,TGTGCCAGCAGGATTACCGGCTATGCGCAGTTCTTC,CASRITGYAQFF
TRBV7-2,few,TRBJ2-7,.,TGTGCCAGCAGCCGATGGGGCCCAAACTCCTACGAGCAGTACTTC,CASSRWGPNSYEQYF
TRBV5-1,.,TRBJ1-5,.,TGCGCCAGCAGACCGGGACCGACCAATCAGCCCCAGCATTTT,CASRPGPTNQPQHF
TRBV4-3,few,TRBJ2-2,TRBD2,TGCGCCAGCAGCCAAATTCCCTCGGGACTAGCGGGCCACACCGGGGAGCTGTTTTTT,CASSQIPSGLAGHTGELFF
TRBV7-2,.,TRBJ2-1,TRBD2,TGTGCCAGCAGCTTAGCCTGGGGGACTAGTCCCTACAATGAGCAGTTCTTC,CASSLAWGTSPYNEQFF
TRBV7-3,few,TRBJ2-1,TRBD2,TGTGCCAGCAGCTTAAACCCCGGACTAGCGGGAGCCAATGAGCAGTTCTTC,CASSLNPGLAGANEQFF
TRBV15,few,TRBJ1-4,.,TGTGCCACCAGCAGACCACGCGAGACAGGCCTCGCTGAAAAACTGTTTTTT,CATSRPRETGLAEKLFF
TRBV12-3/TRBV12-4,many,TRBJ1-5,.,TGTGCCAGCAGTTTAGGGACGGGAAATAGCAATCAGCCCCAGCATTTT,CASSLGTGNSNQPQHF
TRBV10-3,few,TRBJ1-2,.,TGTGCCATCAGGGCTTTGACCTCATATGGCTACACCTTC,CAIRALTSYGYTF
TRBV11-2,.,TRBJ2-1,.,TGTGCCAGCAGCGCCTCCCCCAATGAGCAGTTCTTC,CASSASPNEQFF
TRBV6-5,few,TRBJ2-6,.,TGTGCCAGCAGTTACTCTGGCTATTTTGCGAGCTCTGGGGCCAACGTCCTGACTTTC,CASSYSGYFASSGANVLTF
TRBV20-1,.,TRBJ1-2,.,TGCAGTGCTAGAGATCGGTTTCTCCCGTATGGCTACACCTTC,CSARDRFLPYGYTF